This passage covers 5 T cell receptor beta chains from one sample sequenced in a study of blood T cell repertoires in COVID-19. The repertoire was sequenced with immunoSEQ multiplex PCR; TCRdb's copy has only in-frame clones and lacks some. Of around 99,000 clones in the sample, 70% to 90% were seen once. The sequenced sample was peripheral blood. All receptors derive from a man aged 35 to 55 with active or convalescent COVID-19.

This chain joins TRBV12-3 or TRBV12-4 and TRBJ1-2; 7 nucleotides match TRBD1. Germline trimming cut 1 base from V and 8 bases from J; bases unmatched to any gene: 1. The CDR3 spans 12 residues. In nucleotides, the CDR3 is TGTGCCAGCAGTTTAGGGACAGGAGGCTACACCTTC. This sequence encodes CASSLGTGGYTF.

J is TRBJ2-3 and V is TRBV5-1, with 7 bases lining up with TRBD2. Germline loops: CDR1 SGHRS, CDR2 YFSETQ. Trimming removed 0 bases from V and 6 bases from J; junction bases left unmatched: 7. This CDR3 is 15 amino acids long. The CDR3: CASSLARTSPDTQYF. The CDR3 DNA follows: TGCGCCAGCAGCTTGGCCAGGACTAGTCCCGATACGCAGTATTTT.

This chain connects TRBV11-2 to TRBJ2-7, with 9 positions matching TRBD1. The CDR3 is 16 amino acids. J gave up 2 bases and V 6 bases, and 11 bases lay outside the gene matches. CDR1 SGHAT and CDR2 FQNNGV come from the germline V gene. Here the CDR3 DNA reads TGTGCCAGCAGACCCCCCGGACAGGGGAGAACCTACGAGCAGTACTTC. Its protein is CASRPPGQGRTYEQYF.

V gene TRBV7-3 combines with J gene TRBJ2-2; 8 bases line up with TRBD2. The junction had 4 bases not matched to a gene; V was cut back by 10 bases and J by 0 bases. Germline-derived CDR1 and CDR2 are SGHTA and FQGTGA. This CDR3 has 14 residues. CDR3 sequence (DNA): TGTGCCACCCGGGGGGGGACGAACACCGGGGAGCTGTTTTTT. It is translated as CATRGGTNTGELFF.

The V call is TRBV7-9, the J call TRBJ2-5; 7 bases are a match to TRBD1. Germline assignment: CDR1 SEHNR and CDR2 FQNEAQ (reference sequence). The CDR3 is 14 residues long. The V gene end was trimmed by 0 bases and the J gene end by 3 bases; junction bases not matched to a gene: 1. CDR3 in DNA: TGTGCCAGCAGCTTAGCGGGACAGAAAGAGACCCAGTACTTC. Translating it yields CASSLAGQKETQYF. The full variable domain, rest sourced from reference TRBV7-9 and TRBJ2-5, is DTGVSQNPRHKITKRGQNVTFRCDPISEHNRLYWYRQTLGQGPEFLTYFQNEAQLEKSRLLSDRFSAERPKGSFSTLEIQRTEQGDSAMYLCASSLAGQKETQYFGPGTRLLVL.